Included here is one T cell receptor beta chain sequence, with context. What it binds is unknown. The data belong to a study of CXCR3-negative and CXCR3-positive naive CD8 T cells. Study-wide points: Researchers report that CXCR3-positive naive cells carry more hydrophobic TRB CDR3s than CXCR3-negative naive cells. Cryopreserved cells partially lost CXCR3 expression, and fresh PBMCs were used in most assays. Naive CXCR3-positive and CXCR3-negative cells shared TRBV-TRBJ usage; memory cells diverged.

With around 290,000 cells each, the CD8+ T cell subsets were individually sorted in triplicate. CD45RO-CCR7+CD27+CD95- marked naive CD8+ T cells. The germline gives CDR1 LNHNV, CDR2 YYDKDF (reference sequence). This CDR3 has 15 amino acids. All TRB cDNA libraries came from 5' RACE performed with UMI labels. From its re-call of the 5' RACE reads, TCRdb lists each CDR3 protein once, without DNA. Its clone listing holds approximately 100,000 distinct CDR3 sequences. This sequence joins TRBV15 and TRBJ1-4; TCRdb's D call, TRBD1, is unchecked because there is no DNA. The source is a human donor in good health. Some clones in this sample may be carry-over from other donors' samples. Sequenced input: naive CXCR3+ CD8+ T cells from blood. The subset is: CD45RO-CCR7+CD27+CD95- naive CD8+ T cells expressing CXCR3 (TNR3+). CDR3 sequence: CATSPTGTDNEKLFF. The variable domain in full, completed from reference TRBV15 and TRBJ1-4, reads DAMVIQNPRYQVTQFGKPVTLSCSQTLNHNVMYWYQQKSSQAPKLLFHYYDKDFNNEADTPDNFQSRRPNTSFCFLDIRSPGLGDTAMYLCATSPTGTDNEKLFFGSGTQLSVL.